This record covers a single TCR beta chain. Described time point: after dendritic cell vaccination, including at tumor progression/relapse. This entry is derived from a study of glioma-infiltrating T cells after dendritic cell vaccination. The germline V gene encodes CDR1 SGHVS and CDR2 FQNEAQ. Trimming left V 6 bases short and J 4 bases short, with 13 bases between. The CDR3 runs to 13 residues. Profiled with immunoSEQ multiplex PCR; TCRdb holds only in-frame clones, not every one. Here the sample spans 80,000 to 95,000 clones, around 85% being singletons. The TCR comes from a human donor with glioblastoma. This sequence joins TRBV7-8 and TRBJ2-7; D might be TRBD1 (6 bases). This specimen was blood, taken after dendritic cell vaccination. CDR3 coding DNA: TGTGCCAGCAGGAATCTACAGGGATACGAGCAGTACTTC. Translation: CASRNLQGYEQYF.